The rows below give T cell receptor beta chains drawn from one sample of a study of post-analysis software for immune sequencing data. TCRdb recomputed calls from the PCR reads with MiXCR, one row per CDR3 protein. Altogether more than 350,000 distinct CDR3 sequences are present, 30% to 45% being singletons, with the ten largest covering 7.6%. Material for sequencing was blood. The receptors originated from a girl aged 2-10 years with multiple sclerosis. CDR3s include the opening cysteine and the closing phenylalanine or tryptophan. D genes are given only for firm matches. Clone sizes are given selectively: once, few, many, or a class where the clone is expanded.

V: TRBV20-1
size: -
D: TRBD1
J: TRBJ1-2
CDR3: CSAPGGDRRDYGYTF
DNA: TGCAGTGCCCCAGGGGGGGACAGGAGGGACTATGGCTACACCTTC

V: TRBV28
size: -
D: -
J: TRBJ2-7
CDR3: CAISRIPRNEQYF
DNA: TGTGCCATCTCGCGAATACCAAGGAACGAGCAGTACTTC

V: TRBV6-6
size: few
D: -
J: TRBJ1-1
CDR3: CASNIDTNTEAFF
DNA: TGTGCCAGCAATATAGACACGAACACTGAAGCTTTCTTT

V: TRBV10-3
size: few
D: -
J: TRBJ2-5
CDR3: CAISESGDNFGTQYF
DNA: TGTGCCATCAGTGAGTCGGGGGACAATTTCGGGACCCAGTACTTC

V: TRBV20-1
size: few
D: TRBD1
J: TRBJ1-5
CDR3: CSARRTGGSNQPQHF
DNA: TGCAGTGCTAGACGTACAGGGGGTAGCAATCAGCCCCAGCATTTT

V: TRBV5-1
size: few
D: -
J: TRBJ2-3
CDR3: CASSFGQGPDTQYF
DNA: TGCGCCAGCAGCTTTGGCCAAGGGCCAGATACGCAGTATTTT

V: TRBV29-1
size: few
D: -
J: TRBJ2-3
CDR3: CSVAGTTIRDTQYF
DNA: TGCAGCGTCGCCGGGACCACAATCCGCGATACGCAGTATTTT

V: TRBV5-6
size: few
D: -
J: TRBJ1-2
CDR3: CASIRADRGGPYGYTF
DNA: TGTGCCAGCATCAGAGCGGACCGCGGGGGTCCGTATGGCTACACCTTC

V: TRBV7-9
size: -
D: -
J: TRBJ2-7
CDR3: CASSLGGPKEYF
DNA: TGTGCCAGCAGCTTAGGGGGCCCTAAGGAGTACTTC

V: TRBV6-6
size: many
D: TRBD2
J: TRBJ2-1
CDR3: CASSSSGGGNNEQFF
DNA: TGTGCCAGCAGTTCAAGCGGGGGGGGGAACAATGAGCAGTTCTTC

V: TRBV7-8
size: many
D: TRBD1
J: TRBJ2-3
CDR3: CASSLGWRQGRTDTQYF
DNA: TGTGCCAGCAGCTTAGGATGGAGACAGGGGAGGACAGATACGCAGTATTTT

V: TRBV28
size: few
D: -
J: TRBJ2-3
CDR3: CASSSSTSVGTQYF
DNA: TGTGCCAGCAGTTCCTCGACCAGCGTCGGGACGCAGTATTTT

V: TRBV2
size: -
D: -
J: TRBJ2-5
CDR3: CASRAREPPETQYF
DNA: TGTGCCAGCAGAGCTAGGGAACCCCCCGAGACCCAGTACTTC

V: TRBV12-3/TRBV12-4
size: -
D: TRBD2
J: TRBJ2-2
CDR3: CASSLLASGRVSTGELFF
DNA: TGTGCCAGCAGTTTATTGGCTAGCGGGAGGGTAAGCACCGGGGAGCTGTTTTTT

V: TRBV7-9
size: -
D: -
J: TRBJ1-1
CDR3: CASSPRQATPYAFF
DNA: TGTGCCAGCAGCCCTAGACAGGCAACCCCGTACGCTTTCTTT

V: TRBV29-1
size: -
D: -
J: TRBJ2-7
CDR3: CSVVAYEQYF
DNA: TGCAGCGTTGTTGCCTACGAGCAGTACTTC

V: TRBV7-9
size: -
D: -
J: TRBJ2-1
CDR3: CASSQDRAPSSYNEQFF
DNA: TGTGCCAGCAGCCAAGACCGAGCGCCCAGCTCCTACAATGAGCAGTTCTTC

V: TRBV28
size: few
D: -
J: TRBJ2-7
CDR3: CASRIRYEQYF
DNA: TGTGCCAGCAGGATCCGCTACGAGCAGTACTTC

V: TRBV11-1
size: few
D: -
J: TRBJ2-5
CDR3: CASSPSREAILETQYF
DNA: TGTGCCAGCAGCCCGAGCAGGGAGGCGATCTTGGAGACCCAGTACTTC

V: TRBV19
size: -
D: -
J: TRBJ2-7
CDR3: CASSMGDRSYEQYF
DNA: TGTGCCAGTAGTATGGGAGACAGGTCCTACGAGCAGTACTTC

V: TRBV7-6
size: -
D: TRBD1
J: TRBJ2-1
CDR3: CASSLWGQGGNEQFF
DNA: TGTGCCAGCAGCTTATGGGGACAGGGAGGCAATGAGCAGTTCTTC

V: TRBV28
size: -
D: -
J: TRBJ2-3
CDR3: CASSFFKQGSITDTQYF
DNA: TGTGCCAGCAGTTTCTTTAAGCAGGGATCTATCACAGATACGCAGTATTTT

V: TRBV5-8
size: -
D: TRBD1
J: TRBJ1-1
CDR3: CASRHHPGGLTEAFF
DNA: TGTGCCAGCAGGCATCATCCAGGGGGACTCACTGAAGCTTTCTTT

V: TRBV6-2/TRBV6-3
size: -
D: TRBD1
J: TRBJ2-5
CDR3: CASSYVPGQGATQYF
DNA: TGTGCCAGCAGTTACGTACCGGGACAGGGCGCGACCCAGTACTTC

V: TRBV12-3/TRBV12-4
size: few
D: -
J: TRBJ1-2
CDR3: CASSIQTNYGYTF
DNA: TGTGCCAGCAGTATACAGACTAACTATGGCTACACCTTC

V: TRBV12-3/TRBV12-4
size: -
D: TRBD1
J: TRBJ2-3
CDR3: CVSSLAARGRDTDTQYF
DNA: TGTGTCAGCAGTTTAGCGGCCAGGGGGCGGGATACAGATACGCAGTATTTT

V: TRBV28
size: few
D: TRBD1
J: TRBJ2-5
CDR3: CASSPGQGAGETQYF
DNA: TGTGCCAGCAGTCCTGGACAGGGGGCAGGGGAGACCCAGTACTTC

V: TRBV4-1
size: few
D: -
J: TRBJ1-2
CDR3: CASSHGRVFPFYGYTF
DNA: TGCGCCAGCAGCCACGGCAGGGTATTCCCCTTCTATGGCTACACCTTC